Sequencing of this T cell receptor beta chain was carried out in a study of cytomegalovirus exposure and HLA in healthy donors. Study-wide background: Genotyping of roughly 400 donors showed that 80% to 85% belonged to the Caucasian-associated ancestry cluster.

13 Jbeta primers and 60 Vbeta primers were used for the PCR. Authors' data handling: An analysis that came later counted 77 million or so unique TCR beta chains, approximately 9.9 million shared. Clones were sequenced by immunoSEQ multiplex PCR, and TCRdb holds only the in-frame ones, with some missing. V and J calls and clone size are given by that table; D and trimming were obtained from the DNA. The sample holds 130,000 or so clones, roughly 82% seen once. Study-level results: The classifier, whose performance was assessed in both the original and validation cohorts, reportedly diagnosed cytomegalovirus status with high specificity and sensitivity. Later, TCR association rates were found to vary by HLA locus, highest for DRB1 and lowest for HLA-C.

To note about this clone: Its antigen remains unidentified.

The germline V and J ends were trimmed by 6 bases and 1 base, with 13 bases remaining between them. Germline loops: CDR1 LNHDA, CDR2 SQIVND (reference sequence). The CDR3 runs to 16 residues. This clonotype was obtained from a man in his late teens or twenties in good health and CMV-seropositive. The rearrangement links TRBV19 to TRBJ2-6; weak D call: TRBD1 (6 bases). Specimen: PBMCs. DNA for the CDR3: TGTGCCAGTAGAACAGGGATGCGATCTGGGGCCAACGTCCTGACTTTC. This encodes CASRTGMRSGANVLTF.